The 12 T cell receptor beta chains given below trace back to one sample, sequenced in a study of identical twins. Via MiXCR, TCRdb re-called the 5' RACE reads, giving one row per CDR3 protein. The sample lists approximately 230,000 distinct CDR3 sequences, over 5.5% occurring once. These data also featured in a second study, about T cells expressing NK-cell markers.

Sequenced material: CD8+ T cells sorted from blood. These receptor sequences come from a woman under 30 in good health.

There are a few counts of this clonotype. The chain employs TRBV6-1 and TRBJ1-2; maybe TRBD1 (5 bases). Between the trimmed V and J ends, which lost 6 bases and 6 bases, there was a span of 14 bases. Germline assignment: CDR1 MNHNS and CDR2 SASEGT. This CDR3 has 13 amino acids. The CDR3 DNA reads TGTGCCAGCAGGATTCCGGACACTGATGGCTACACCTTC. Protein sequence: CASRIPDTDGYTF.

This clonotype was observed many times. CDR3 DNA sequence: TGTGCCAGCAGTTTCGCGGGGCTCACAGATACGCAGTATTTT. This sequence encodes CASSFAGLTDTQYF. The rearrangement links TRBV12-3 or TRBV12-4 to TRBJ2-3; maybe TRBD2 (6 bases). CDR3 size: 14 residues. Trimming cost V 3 bases and J 2 bases, with 9 bases left between them.

This clonotype was seen only a few times. The chain has TRBV7-9 and TRBJ1-2; TRBD1 agrees at 7 bases. Germline CDR1 reads SEHNR; CDR2 reads FQNEAQ (reference sequence). V dropped 5 bases and J dropped 8; count of bases not matched to a gene: 8. The CDR3 contains 13 residues. The DNA for the CDR3 is TGTGCCAGCAGCGCCCGACAGGGTGACGGCTACACCTTC. Translation gives CASSARQGDGYTF.

This clonotype was observed a handful of times. The chain has TRBV30 and TRBJ2-1, with TRBD2 matching over 7 bases. The CDR3 covers 14 residues. V was clipped by 4 bases and J by 4 bases; unmatched bases: 7. Germline CDR1 is GTSNPN and CDR2 is SVGIG (reference sequence). In nucleotides, the CDR3 is TGTGCCTGGATGGGCGGGGGAGCTTACAATGAGCAGTTCTTC. It is translated as CAWMGGGAYNEQFF.

The rearrangement uses TRBV30 and TRBJ2-1, with 8 bases matching TRBD2. With 3 bases clipped from V and 9 bases from J, the junction kept 4 bases outside the gene matches. The CDR3 has 12 amino acids. Germline CDR1 GTSNPN, CDR2 SVGIG (reference sequence). CDR3 sequence reads: CAWSGLASEQFF. CDR3 DNA: TGTGCCTGGAGCGGACTAGCCAGTGAGCAGTTCTTC.

CDR3 protein: CASSLRTSGSKEQFF. The CDR3, as DNA: TGTGCCAGCTCACTAAGGACTAGCGGGAGTAAAGAGCAGTTCTTC. The rearrangement uses TRBV18 and TRBJ2-1; 13 bases match TRBD2. The germline V gene has CDR1 KGHSH and CDR2 LQKENI. V was pared by 4 bases and J by 10 bases, with 7 bases of the junction left unmatched. The CDR3 contains 15 residues.

This clonotype was seen at least ten times. The V gene is TRBV28, the J gene TRBJ1-6; D might be TRBD1 (6 bases). There are 14 residues in the CDR3. Germline V gene data show CDR1 as MDHEN and CDR2 as SYDVKM. The V and J ends lost 6 bases and 9 bases respectively, with 15 bases between them. CDR3 residues: CASRKTGNISPLHF. As DNA, the CDR3 is TGTGCCAGCAGAAAAACAGGGAATATTTCACCCCTCCACTTT.

This clonotype occurred a few times. This chain joins TRBV14 and TRBJ1-6; 7 nucleotides match TRBD1. This CDR3 is 14 amino acids long. The V gene end was trimmed by 6 bases and the J gene end by 9 bases; junction bases not matched to a gene: 8. Germline CDR1 is SGHDN and CDR2 is FVKESK. The chain's CDR3 is CASSIGGFTSPLHF. CDR3 nucleotides: TGTGCCAGCAGTATAGGGGGCTTCACTTCACCCCTCCACTTT.

This clonotype was counted many times. The rearrangement links TRBV3-1 to TRBJ2-1, with TRBD2 identical over 7 bases. The CDR3 loop spans 18 amino acids. The germline V gene encodes CDR1 LGHDT and CDR2 YNNKEL (reference sequence). The J segment lost 6 bases and the V segment lost 0 bases, leaving 14 bases of the junction unmatched. The CDR3 sequence is CASSQESVSASGVNEQFF. DNA for the CDR3: TGTGCCAGCAGCCAAGAATCTGTTTCGGCTAGCGGTGTCAATGAGCAGTTCTTC.

This chain connects TRBV4-3 to TRBJ1-1, with a weak D call TRBD1 (5 bases). V was clipped by 4 bases and J by 3 bases, with 15 bases between them. This CDR3 spans 15 amino acids. CDR1 is LGHNA and CDR2 is YSLEER in the germline V gene. CDR3 coding DNA: TGCGCCAGCAGCCCCGATGGGGCTAGGTACACTGAAGCTTTCTTT. This gives the protein CASSPDGARYTEAFF.

With respect to this clonotype: A much larger clone sits a single nucleotide away, making a read error possible. The V gene is TRBV5-1, the J gene TRBJ2-2; weak D call: TRBD2 (6 bases). The CDR3 is made up of 12 amino acids. From germline, CDR1 is SGHRS and CDR2 YFSETQ. DNA for the CDR3: TGCGCCAGTTTCGGGGGACCCGGGGTGCTGTTTTTT. Translation gives CASFGGPGVLFF.

CDR3 region: CASNSGGISDTQYF. Written as DNA, the CDR3 is TGTGCCAGCAATAGCGGGGGTATCTCAGATACGCAGTATTTT. V gene TRBV4-2 combines with J gene TRBJ2-3, with 9 bases fitting TRBD2. This CDR3 is built from 14 residues. Germline CDR1 is LGHNA and CDR2 is YNFKEQ. V lost 7 bases to trimming and J lost 4 bases; unmatched junction nucleotides: 6.